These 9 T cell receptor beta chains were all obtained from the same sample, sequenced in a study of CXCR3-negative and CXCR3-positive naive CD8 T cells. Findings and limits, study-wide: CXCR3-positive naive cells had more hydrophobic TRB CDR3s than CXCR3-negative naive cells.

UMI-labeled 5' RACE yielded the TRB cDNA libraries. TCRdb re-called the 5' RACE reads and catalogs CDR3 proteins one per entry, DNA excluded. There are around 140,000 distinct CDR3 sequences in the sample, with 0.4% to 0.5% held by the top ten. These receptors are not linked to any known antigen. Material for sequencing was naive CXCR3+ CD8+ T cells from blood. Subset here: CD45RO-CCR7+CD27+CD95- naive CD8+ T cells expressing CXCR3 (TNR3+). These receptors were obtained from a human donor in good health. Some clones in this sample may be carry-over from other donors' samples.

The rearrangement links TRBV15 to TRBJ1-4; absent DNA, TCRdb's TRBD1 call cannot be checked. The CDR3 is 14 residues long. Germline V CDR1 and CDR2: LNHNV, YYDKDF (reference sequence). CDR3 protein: CATSPVGRNEKLFF.

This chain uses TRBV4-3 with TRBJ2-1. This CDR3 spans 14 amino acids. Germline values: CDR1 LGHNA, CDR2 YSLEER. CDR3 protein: CASSQERQYNEQFF.

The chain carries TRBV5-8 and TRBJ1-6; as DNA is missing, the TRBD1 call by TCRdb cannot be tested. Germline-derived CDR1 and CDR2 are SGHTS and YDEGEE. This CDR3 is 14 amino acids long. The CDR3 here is CATSTGTHRSPLHF.

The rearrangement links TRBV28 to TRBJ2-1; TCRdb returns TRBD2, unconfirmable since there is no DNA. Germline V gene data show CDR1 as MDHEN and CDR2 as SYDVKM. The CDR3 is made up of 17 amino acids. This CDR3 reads CASSHRGSGANNNEQFF.

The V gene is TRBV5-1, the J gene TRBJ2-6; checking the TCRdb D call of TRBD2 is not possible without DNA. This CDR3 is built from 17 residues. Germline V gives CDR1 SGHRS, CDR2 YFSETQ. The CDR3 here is CASSDRDSSAGANVLTF.

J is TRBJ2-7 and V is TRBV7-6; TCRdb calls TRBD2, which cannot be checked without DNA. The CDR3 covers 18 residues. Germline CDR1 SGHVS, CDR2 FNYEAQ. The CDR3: CASSLLAGGQFVTHEQYF.

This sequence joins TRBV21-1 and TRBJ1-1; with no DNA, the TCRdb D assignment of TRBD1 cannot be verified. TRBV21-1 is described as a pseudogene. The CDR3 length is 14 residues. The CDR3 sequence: CASSNRQGNREAFF.

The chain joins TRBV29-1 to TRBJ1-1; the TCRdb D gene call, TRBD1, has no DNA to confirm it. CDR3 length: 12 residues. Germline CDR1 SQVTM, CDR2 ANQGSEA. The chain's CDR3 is CSVEARQGVVFF.

Here the CDR3 reads CASSYGPGTGELFF. The V call is TRBV6-2 or TRBV6-3, the J call TRBJ2-2; checking the TCRdb D call of TRBD1 is not possible without DNA. The CDR3 runs to 14 residues. The germline CDR1 and CDR2 sequences are MNHEY and SVGEGT.